This entry lists 28 T cell receptor beta chains sequenced from one sample in a study of T-cell reconstitution after alpha-beta-depleted transplantation in children (dated by TCRdb to about 2016). To prepare the library, PCR was applied. TCRdb records Illumina HiSeq 2500 as the sequencer. TCR libraries were prepared with molecular barcoding, using unique molecular identifiers to normalize TCRbeta repertoire quantification. TCRdb trimmed the raw reads at Q25, called clones with MiXCR and kept productive beta chains. Identical CDR3 protein sequences are pooled into one entry, listed with their most common genes and DNA. In all, the sample holds 900,000 or so distinct CDR3 sequences, and around 15% of those were seen once. The ten largest clones capture approximately 5% of the sample. The treatment or condition label, read with the paper, signifies: allogeneic hematopoietic cell transplantation with graft depleted of TCRalphabeta T cells and CD19 B cells.

The sequencing used PBMCs, mostly from graft donor cells, collected 360 days after TCRalphabeta/CD19-depleted stem cell transplant. All receptors derive from a male patient between 5 and 17 years old who had a stem cell transplant for acute lymphoblastic leukemia, so the T cells may come from the graft donor.

The chain links TRBV20-1 to TRBJ2-2; D is perhaps TRBD2 (6 bases). This CDR3 is 13 amino acids long. V was trimmed by 3 bases and J by 6 bases, leaving 11 bases between them. Germline V gene sequence: CDR1 DFQATT, CDR2 SNEGSKA (reference sequence). The CDR3 region has the DNA TGCAGTGCTAGGCGACTAGTTCCCGGGGAGCTGTTTTTT. It translates to CSARRLVPGELFF.

The genes are TRBV7-3 and TRBJ2-1, with a tentative D call TRBD2 (5 bases). The CDR3 covers 15 residues. Between the trimmed V and J ends, which lost 2 bases and 4 bases, there was a span of 12 bases. CDR1 is SGHTA, CDR2 FQGTGA, per germline. The CDR3 loop is CASSLGSGTYNEQFF. CDR3 nucleotide sequence: TGTGCCAGCAGCTTAGGGAGTGGAACTTACAATGAGCAGTTCTTC.

Ten or more counts support this clonotype. The chain has TRBV5-1 and TRBJ2-1; 7 bases line up with TRBD2. The germline V gene has CDR1 SGHRS and CDR2 YFSETQ. The CDR3 spans 16 residues. Germline trimming cut 3 bases from V and 3 bases from J; bases unmatched to any gene: 9. The CDR3 reads CASSSSGTTYYNEQFF. The CDR3 DNA follows: TGCGCCAGCAGCTCGTCCGGGACTACTTACTACAATGAGCAGTTCTTC.

The rearrangement joins TRBV2 to TRBJ2-3; unclear D gene. The CDR3 is made up of 15 amino acids. V was cut by 7 bases and J by 2 bases, with 16 bases left in between. CDR1 and CDR2 from the germline V gene are SNHLY and FYNNEI. CDR3 region: CASNPNDRSTDTQYF. The CDR3 DNA reads TGTGCCAGCAACCCCAACGATAGATCCACAGATACGCAGTATTTT.

The genes are TRBV7-9 and TRBJ2-7; 11 nucleotides match TRBD2. Germline V gene sequence: CDR1 SEHNR, CDR2 FQNEAQ (reference sequence). J was trimmed by 2 bases and V by 4 bases; bases with no gene match: 7. The CDR3 is made up of 16 amino acids. CDR3 nucleotides: TGTGCCAGCAGCTCCCCAACTAGCGGGAGCACCTACGAGCAGTACTTC. Amino acid sequence: CASSSPTSGSTYEQYF.

This clonotype was detected ten times or more. This sequence joins TRBV29-1 and TRBJ2-5; 12 bases align to TRBD2. The V gene end was trimmed by 4 bases and the J gene end by 3 bases; junction bases not matched to a gene: 6. The length of the CDR3 is 15 residues. Germline V gives CDR1 SQVTM, CDR2 ANQGSEA. CDR3 sequence: CSVVRLAGVKETQYF. The CDR3 DNA reads TGCAGCGTTGTGCGACTAGCGGGAGTAAAAGAGACCCAGTACTTC. The full variable domain, its missing parts supplied by reference TRBV29-1 and TRBJ2-5, is SAVISQKPSRDICQRGTSLTIQCQVDSQVTMMFWYRQQPGQSLTLIATANQGSEATYESGFVIDKFPISRPNLTFSTLTVSNMSPEDSSIYLCSVVRLAGVKETQYFGPGTRLLVL.

The chain uses TRBV20-1 and TRBJ1-2, with TRBD1 matching 7 bases. The CDR3 sequence is 12 residues long. With 6 bases clipped from V and 3 bases from J, the junction kept 4 bases outside the gene matches. Germline V gives CDR1 DFQATT, CDR2 SNEGSKA (reference sequence). The chain's CDR3 is CSASTGYYGYTF. For the CDR3, the DNA is TGCAGTGCGTCGACAGGGTACTATGGCTACACCTTC.

This clonotype was observed a few times. The CDR3 DNA is TGTGCCAGCAGCGGCAGAACTAGTTTCGAGCAGTACTTC. Its translation is CASSGRTSFEQYF. The chain couples TRBV7-6 to TRBJ2-7; possibly TRBD2 for D (5 bases). CDR3 length: 13 residues. V dropped 5 bases and J dropped 6 bases, with 14 bases sitting between them. CDR1 is SGHVS and CDR2 is FNYEAQ in the germline V gene.

The chain combines TRBV21-1 with TRBJ2-1; the table calls TRBD2, which could not be checked here. TRBV21-1 corresponds to a pseudogene. This CDR3 has 16 amino acids. CDR3 in amino acids: CASSTGTSGSLDEQFF. CDR3 DNA: TGTGCCAGCAGCACCGGGACTAGCGGGAGCCTCGATGAGCAGTTCTTC.

The sample holds many counts of this clonotype. The chain couples TRBV7-9 to TRBJ2-7; the D is unclear. The V end lost 6 bases, the J end lost 3 bases, and 9 bases lay between the germline ends. This CDR3 has 12 residues. The V gene's germline CDR1 is SEHNR and CDR2 FQNEAQ (reference sequence). The CDR3 sequence: CASRRYHYEQYF. The CDR3 DNA follows: TGTGCCAGCAGGAGGTACCACTACGAGCAGTACTTC.

The chain uses TRBV5-1 and TRBJ2-5; the D is unclear. V shed 6 bases and J shed 5 bases, with 17 bases lying between them. CDR3 length: 14 residues. Germline CDR1 reads SGHRS; CDR2 reads YFSETQ. Written as DNA, the CDR3 is TGCGCCAGCAATTGGGGTTCGGCACGTGAGACCCAGTACTTC. This translates into CASNWGSARETQYF. Looking up the rest from reference TRBV5-1 and TRBJ2-5 gives the full variable domain: KAGVTQTPRYLIKTRGQQVTLSCSPISGHRSVSWYQQTPGQGLQFLFEYFSETQRNKGNFPGRFSGRQFSNSRSEMNVSTLELGDSALYLCASNWGSARETQYFGPGTRLLVL.

The chain recombines TRBV25-1 with TRBJ2-7; 7 nucleotides line up with TRBD2. CDR3 size: 14 residues. V gave up 3 bases and J gave up 2 bases; unmatched junction bases: 4. CDR1 and CDR2 (germline): MGHDK, SYGVNS. The CDR3 sequence: CASSERERPYEQYF. The CDR3 nucleotides are TGTGCCAGCAGTGAGCGGGAGCGCCCCTACGAGCAGTACTTC.

The chain joins TRBV11-2 to TRBJ2-2; 10 bases map to TRBD2. CDR1 and CDR2 (germline): SGHAT, FQNNGV. The junction had 13 bases not matched to a gene; V was cut back by 2 bases and J by 4 bases. The length of the CDR3 is 19 residues. The chain's CDR3 is CASSLNLAGGLWGTGELFF. Written as DNA, the CDR3 is TGTGCCAGCAGCTTAAATTTAGCGGGAGGACTCTGGGGCACCGGGGAGCTGTTTTTT.

V gene TRBV5-1 combines with J gene TRBJ2-7; D is ambiguous. The germline V gene has CDR1 SGHRS and CDR2 YFSETQ. The V gene lost 0 bases and the J gene lost 8 bases, with 18 bases spanning the gap. The CDR3 covers 15 residues. The DNA of the CDR3 is TGCGCCAGCAGCTTGGGTTGGGGAATGAGGTACAAGCAGTACTTC. Translation: CASSLGWGMRYKQYF.

This clonotype has a handful of counts. This sequence joins TRBV6-2 or TRBV6-3 and TRBJ2-1; TRBD1 or TRBD2 may be the D gene (6 bases each). The germline gives CDR1 MNHEY, CDR2 SVGEGT. The germline V and J ends were trimmed by 0 bases and 0 bases, with 15 bases remaining between them. This CDR3 is 18 amino acids long. CDR3 coding DNA: TGTGCCAGCAGTTACTCGAACGGGGGACAAAGCTCCTACAATGAGCAGTTCTTC. As protein: CASSYSNGGQSSYNEQFF.

In this sample, this clonotype turned up a few times. The V call is TRBV5-1, the J call TRBJ2-6, with D uncertain. The CDR3 contains 14 residues. Germline values: CDR1 SGHRS, CDR2 YFSETQ. Trimming shortened V by 3 bases and J by 4 bases, and 8 bases separated the two germline ends. This chain's CDR3 is CASSSVRGANVLTF. CDR3 bases: TGCGCCAGCAGCTCGGTGAGAGGGGCCAACGTCCTGACTTTC.

This chain joins TRBV4-1 and TRBJ2-5, with D perhaps matching TRBD1 (5 bases). Germline CDR1 MGHRA, CDR2 YSYEKL. The CDR3 consists of 14 residues. The V end was cut by 1 base, the J end by 3 bases, with 9 bases between. CDR3: CASSQVVGEETQYF. The CDR3 region has the DNA TGCGCCAGCAGCCAAGTGGTAGGGGAAGAGACCCAGTACTTC.

This clonotype was observed at least ten times. The chain is built from TRBV12-3 or TRBV12-4 and TRBJ2-1; D uncertain. The CDR3 consists of 12 residues. The V end was cut by 5 bases, the J end by 3 bases, with 5 bases between. CDR3 nucleotide sequence: TGTGCCAGCAGTCACGACTACAATGAGCAGTTCTTC. This gives the protein CASSHDYNEQFF.

The rearrangement links TRBV6-5 to TRBJ1-5, with 8 nucleotides matching TRBD1. CDR1 MNHEY and CDR2 SVGAGI come from the germline V gene. The CDR3 length is 17 residues. Germline trimming cut 6 bases from V and 0 bases from J; bases unmatched to any gene: 10. As DNA, the CDR3 is TGTGCCAGCAGCTTACAGGGGGGACCATATAGCAATCAGCCCCAGCATTTT. Protein: CASSLQGGPYSNQPQHF.

This CDR3 reads CASSVTGAREQFF. CDR3 bases: TGTGCCAGCAGCGTTACAGGGGCGCGGGAGCAGTTCTTC. The rearrangement joins TRBV7-6 to TRBJ2-1; 7 bases line up with TRBD1. V was pared by 5 bases and J by 10 bases, with 8 bases of the junction left unmatched. This CDR3 region has 13 residues. From germline, CDR1 is SGHVS and CDR2 FNYEAQ.

In this sample, this clonotype turned up a few times. The rearrangement uses TRBV20-1 and TRBJ1-4; perhaps TRBD1 as D (6 bases). Germline V gene data show CDR1 as DFQATT and CDR2 as SNEGSKA (reference sequence). This CDR3 is 12 amino acids long. V was clipped by 4 bases and J by 8 bases, with 11 bases between them. CDR3 sequence (DNA): TGCAGTGCTAATCGGGACATCGAAAAACTGTTTTTT. It is translated as CSANRDIEKLFF.

The chain links TRBV4-1 to TRBJ2-1; TRBD1 might be the D (6 bases). V gave up 5 bases and J gave up 3 bases, with 17 bases separating them. Germline values: CDR1 MGHRA, CDR2 YSYEKL. CDR3 length: 16 amino acids. The CDR3 region is CASSGIPGQLYNEQFF. CDR3 in DNA: TGCGCCAGCAGCGGAATCCCCGGACAGCTCTACAATGAGCAGTTCTTC.

The chain combines TRBV20-1 with TRBJ2-5, with D perhaps matching TRBD1 or TRBD2 (5 bases each). In germline, CDR1 is DFQATT, CDR2 SNEGSKA (reference sequence). The germline V and J ends were trimmed by 3 bases and 2 bases, with 16 bases remaining between them. CDR3 length: 15 amino acids. CDR3 in DNA: TGCAGTGCTAGCGAGGGGAAGGACTGGCAAGAGACCCAGTACTTC. It specifies CSASEGKDWQETQYF.

This chain links TRBV5-1 with TRBJ2-3, with 8 bases identical to TRBD1. CDR3 length equals 14 residues. J gave up 9 bases and V 0 bases, and 6 bases lay outside the gene matches. Germline V gives CDR1 SGHRS, CDR2 YFSETQ. This CDR3 reads CASSLARGRWTQYF. CDR3 sequence (DNA): TGCGCCAGCAGCTTGGCCAGGGGGCGATGGACGCAGTATTTT.

The V and J genes are TRBV7-9 and TRBJ1-6; 10 bases match TRBD1. J gave up 8 bases and V 5 bases, and 6 bases lay outside the gene matches. This CDR3 contains 15 residues. Germline V gives CDR1 SEHNR, CDR2 FQNEAQ (reference sequence). CDR3 in amino acids: CASSPRTGGDSPLHF. CDR3 in DNA: TGTGCCAGCAGCCCCCGGACAGGGGGTGATTCACCCCTCCACTTT.

This clonotype turned up a few times. The gene calls are TRBV14 and TRBJ1-1, with a weak D call TRBD1 (6 bases). The germline gives CDR1 SGHDN, CDR2 FVKESK. The CDR3 loop spans 13 amino acids. Trimming shortened V by 8 bases and J by 2 bases, and 12 bases separated the two germline ends. The CDR3 bases are TGTGCCAGCGGGGACAAGTTAAACACTGAAGCTTTCTTT. Protein product: CASGDKLNTEAFF. Full variable domain (outside the CDR3, taken from reference TRBV14 and TRBJ1-1): EAGVTQFPSHSVIEKGQTVTLRCDPISGHDNLYWYRRVMGKEIKFLLHFVKESKQDESGMPNNRFLAERTGGTYSTLKVQPAELEDSGVYFCASGDKLNTEAFFGQGTRLTVV.

This clonotype showed up just a few times. The genes are TRBV20-1 and TRBJ2-2; maybe TRBD2 (6 bases). The CDR3 consists of 14 residues. CDR1 DFQATT and CDR2 SNEGSKA come from the germline V gene (reference sequence). DNA of the CDR3: TGCACCGCTAAGAAGGCGGGATACACCGGGGAGCTGTTTTTT. This sequence encodes CTAKKAGYTGELFF.

Turning to this clonotype: A clone one base away is much larger, so this may be a read error. CDR3 in amino acids: CASTAGTAYEQYF. In DNA form, the CDR3 reads TGTGCCAGTACTGCCGGGACAGCCTACGAGCAGTACTTC. The rearrangement joins TRBV19 to TRBJ2-7; the match to TRBD1 covers 7 bases. V shed 7 bases, J shed 2 bases, and the junction held 5 bases outside the gene matches. The CDR3 length is 13 residues. Germline V gives CDR1 LNHDA, CDR2 SQIVND (reference sequence). The whole variable domain, remainder taken from reference TRBV19 and TRBJ2-7, is DGGITQSPKYLFRKEGQNVTLSCEQNLNHDAMYWYRQDPGQGLRLIYYSQIVNDFQKGDIAEGYSVSREKKESFPLTVTSAQKNPTAFYLCASTAGTAYEQYFGPGTRLTVT.